This entry lists 32 T cell receptor beta chains sequenced from one sample in a study of shared clonotypes between healthy human individuals. The assay was immunoSEQ multiplex PCR, and TCRdb's table has in-frame clones only and misses some. This sample carries a few hundred thousand clones, 77% of them seen once, and the ten largest clones take around 11%. Material for sequencing was PBMCs. These receptor sequences come from a woman between 40 and 55 years old in good health. Some clones in this sample may be carry-over from other donors' samples.

V gene TRBV4-2 combines with J gene TRBJ1-4; the match to TRBD1 covers 9 bases. Trimming removed 4 bases from V and 3 bases from J; junction bases left unmatched: 3. This CDR3 region has 15 residues. Germline CDR1 and CDR2: LGHNA and YNFKEQ. The CDR3 DNA follows: TGTGCCAGCAGCCTTACAGGGGGCTCTAATGAAAAACTGTTTTTT. It codes for CASSLTGGSNEKLFF.

The sample holds many counts of this clone. The V gene is TRBV4-2, the J gene TRBJ1-2; TRBD1 matches 8 bases. Losses at the gene ends were 4 bases for V and 13 bases for J; bases not matched to a gene: 8. Germline values: CDR1 LGHNA, CDR2 YNFKEQ. The CDR3 has 12 residues. Written as DNA, the CDR3 is TGTGCCAGCAGCCTGGACAGGGAGGTATGCACCTTC. This sequence encodes CASSLDREVCTF.

This clone was picked up a small number of times. The V call is TRBV9, the J call TRBJ2-1, with 9 bases fitting TRBD2. In germline, CDR1 is SGDLS, CDR2 YYNGEE. This CDR3 comprises 17 residues. V lost 3 bases to trimming and J lost 0 bases; unmatched junction nucleotides: 7. The CDR3 nucleotides read TGTGCCAGCAGCGAACGACTAGCGGCGAGCTCCTACAATGAGCAGTTCTTC. Its protein is CASSERLAASSYNEQFF.

The J gene is TRBJ2-1, the V gene TRBV2; D remains unclear. The germline V gene has CDR1 SNHLY and CDR2 FYNNEI. There are 11 residues in the CDR3. V was cut by 10 bases and J by 3 bases, with 7 bases left in between. CDR3 residues: CATKNYNEQFF. The CDR3 nucleotides are TGTGCCACCAAAAACTACAATGAGCAGTTCTTC.

The chain has TRBV7-9 and TRBJ2-3; 12 bases agree with TRBD2. Germline V gene data show CDR1 as SEHNR and CDR2 as FQNEAQ (reference sequence). V gave up 5 bases and J gave up 7 bases; unmatched junction bases: 13. The CDR3 contains 17 residues. The CDR3 sequence: CASSPRLAGEWLNTQYF. DNA of the CDR3: TGTGCCAGCAGCCCCCGACTAGCGGGAGAGTGGTTGAATACGCAGTATTTT.

The V and J genes are TRBV20-1 and TRBJ2-5; D is undetermined. Germline lookup yields CDR1 DFQATT and CDR2 SNEGSKA (reference sequence). The length of the CDR3 is 11 residues. The V end lost 6 bases, the J end lost 4 bases, and 9 bases lay between the germline ends. The CDR3 is CSANIRETQYF. In DNA form, the CDR3 reads TGCAGTGCAAATATTCGAGAGACCCAGTACTTC.

A word on this clone: With only one base between it and a far larger clone, this is likely a read error. Within the sample, other DNA sequences also encode this same CDR3. This chain connects TRBV7-9 to TRBJ1-2; D is uncertain. The CDR3 runs to 12 residues. The V gene's germline CDR1 is SEHNR and CDR2 FQNEAQ (reference sequence). The CDR3 is CASSLGGFWAHF. CDR3 nucleotides: TGTGCCAGCAGCCTAGGAGGGTTTTGGGCCCACTTC.

Details on this clone: A far larger clone is only one base removed, so a read error is likely. The chain uses TRBV4-2 and TRBJ2-7; the D is unclear. The V end lost 1 base, the J end lost 4 bases, and 14 bases lay between the germline ends. CDR1 and CDR2 (germline): LGHNA, YNFKEQ. The CDR3 runs 15 residues. The CDR3 is CASSQGVSGAYEQYF. CDR3 coding DNA: TGTGCCAGCAGCCAAGGGGTTTCTGGTGCGTACGAGCAGTACTTC.

The chain couples TRBV29-1 to TRBJ1-2; tentative D call: TRBD1 (5 bases). V lost 4 bases to trimming and J lost 1 base, with 13 bases between them. This CDR3 region has 14 residues. The germline V gene has CDR1 SQVTM and CDR2 ANQGSEA. The CDR3 sequence: CSVAGGIINYGYTF. The CDR3 nucleotides read TGCAGCGTTGCCGGGGGTATCATTAACTATGGCTACACCTTC.

The chain employs TRBV6-4 and TRBJ2-3, with 7 positions matching TRBD2. CDR3 length: 14 amino acids. CDR1 is MRHNA and CDR2 is SNTAGT in the germline V gene. J was trimmed by 8 bases and V by 6 bases; bases with no gene match: 11. In nucleotides, the CDR3 is TGTGCCAGCAGCCCCCGTGGGAGGGCTGGTACGCAGTATTTT. It specifies CASSPRGRAGTQYF.

The chain is built from TRBV27 and TRBJ1-4; 9 bases agree with TRBD1. The germline gives CDR1 MNHEY, CDR2 SMNVEV (reference sequence). V dropped 3 bases and J dropped 7; count of bases not matched to a gene: 6. CDR3 length: 15 amino acids. The CDR3 loop is CASSFAGTGSEKLFF. The CDR3 region has the DNA TGTGCCAGCAGTTTTGCCGGGACAGGGAGTGAAAAACTGTTTTTT.

This rearrangement joins TRBV6-5 to TRBJ2-7; 8 bases agree with TRBD1. V dropped 6 bases and J dropped 7; count of bases not matched to a gene: 14. Germline V gene sequence: CDR1 MNHEY, CDR2 SVGAGI. This CDR3 is 15 amino acids long. CDR3 DNA: TGTGCCAGCAGAGTTACACCGGGACAGGAGAAAGAGCAGTACTTC. Its protein is CASRVTPGQEKEQYF.

The V and J genes are TRBV6-6 and TRBJ1-4; 8 nucleotides line up with TRBD1. The V gene end was trimmed by 2 bases and the J gene end by 8 bases; junction bases not matched to a gene: 7. CDR1 and CDR2 from the germline V gene are MNHNY and SVGAGI (reference sequence). CDR3 length equals 15 residues. The CDR3: CASSYPGQGREKLFF. In DNA form, the CDR3 reads TGTGCCAGCAGTTACCCAGGACAGGGACGGGAAAAACTGTTTTTT.

Concerning this clone itself: This sequence is one base from a far larger clone and is likely a read error. Other DNA sequences in this sample translate to the same CDR3. This rearrangement joins TRBV4-2 to TRBJ2-3; TRBD2 matches at 8 bases. Trimming took 6 bases from V and 3 from J; bases not matched to a gene: 14. The germline CDR1 and CDR2 sequences are LGHNA and YNFKEQ. This CDR3 spans 17 amino acids. CDR3 in amino acids: CASSRALSGINTDTQYF. The CDR3 nucleotides read TGTGCCAGCAGTCGAGCCCTTAGCGGGATAAATACAGATACGCAGTATTTT.

This clone was found a few times. The V and J genes are TRBV30 and TRBJ1-1, with 7 positions matching TRBD1. V trimming: 3 bases; J trimming: 1 base; junction bases outside the gene matches: 2. CDR1 and CDR2 from the germline V gene are GTSNPN and SVGIG (reference sequence). CDR3 size: 13 residues. CDR3 in amino acids: CAWSRTGNTEAFF. CDR3 bases: TGTGCCTGGAGCCGGACAGGGAACACTGAAGCTTTCTTT.

The chain carries TRBV5-1 and TRBJ2-7; 8 bases are shared with TRBD1. Unmatched junction bases numbered 8, after V lost 4 bases and J lost 5 bases. Per germline, CDR1 SGHRS and CDR2 YFSETQ. The CDR3 is made up of 14 amino acids. The CDR3 DNA sequence: TGCGCCAGCAGCCCCGGACAGGGTAGTGACGAGCAGTACTTC. Residues: CASSPGQGSDEQYF.

This clone was found once. In DNA, the CDR3 is TGTGCCAGCAGCTTATATCCGGGCCCGTCCTACGAGCAGTACTTC. It translates to CASSLYPGPSYEQYF. The chain joins TRBV7-2 to TRBJ2-7; D remains ambiguous. The germline gives CDR1 SGHTA, CDR2 FQGNSA. Trimming stripped 2 bases from V and 1 base from J, with 12 bases between. The CDR3 is made up of 15 amino acids.

V gene TRBV30 combines with J gene TRBJ2-7; a weak D match, TRBD2 (6 bases). The length of the CDR3 is 14 residues. The V end was cut by 3 bases, the J end by 7 bases, with 19 bases between. Germline V lookup: CDR1 GTSNPN, CDR2 SVGIG (reference sequence). As DNA, the CDR3 is TGTGCCTGGAGACCAAAGGGACTTTGGGGTGAGCAGTACTTC. Translated: CAWRPKGLWGEQYF.

The genes are TRBV6-4 and TRBJ2-5, with D maybe TRBD2 (5 bases). The J call could be wrong; TRBJ2-7 is a better fit for the DNA end. The CDR3 has 12 residues. CDR1 and CDR2 from the germline V gene are MRHNA and SNTAGT. The CDR3 DNA reads as TGTGCCAGCAGCTCTAGCAATCACGAGCAGTACTTC. This sequence encodes CASSSSNHEQYF.

Note on this clone: It differs at one base from a far larger clone, so likely a read error. The gene calls are TRBV29-1 and TRBJ1-1; D not resolved. The germline V gene encodes CDR1 SQVTM and CDR2 ANQGSEA. This CDR3 region has 12 residues. Written as DNA, the CDR3 is TGCGGCGTTGGTTTCGGCCGCACTGAAGCTTTCTTT. Protein sequence: CGVGFGRTEAFF. Complete variable domain (other parts from reference TRBV29-1 and TRBJ1-1): SAVISQKPSRDICQRGTSLTIQCQVDSQVTMMFWYRQQPGQSLTLIATANQGSEATYESGFVIDKFPISRPNLTFSTLTVSNMSPEDSSIYLCGVGFGRTEAFFGQGTRLTVV.

The genes are TRBV9 and TRBJ2-7; 11 bases agree with TRBD2. CDR3 length: 15 amino acids. V was clipped by 3 bases and J by 2 bases; unmatched bases: 4. Per germline, CDR1 SGDLS and CDR2 YYNGEE. The CDR3 sequence is CASSGGTSGTYEQYF. CDR3 sequence (DNA): TGTGCCAGCAGCGGCGGGACTAGCGGCACCTACGAGCAGTACTTC.

This chain connects TRBV10-3 to TRBJ2-2, with 11 bases matching TRBD2. CDR1 and CDR2 (germline): ENHRY, SYGVKD. J gave up 2 bases and V 3 bases, and 5 bases lay outside the gene matches. The CDR3 consists of 17 residues. As DNA, the CDR3 is TGTGCCATCAGTGAACTAGCGGGAGCTAGCAACACCGGGGAGCTGTTTTTT. Translated, it gives CAISELAGASNTGELFF.

This chain joins TRBV5-1 and TRBJ1-1; possibly TRBD1 for D (6 bases). V was trimmed by 3 bases and J by 6 bases, leaving 18 bases between them. Germline V CDR1 and CDR2: SGHRS, YFSETQ. CDR3 size: 15 residues. CDR3 loop: CASSSQGGPGAEAFF. CDR3 bases: TGCGCCAGCAGCTCCCAAGGGGGGCCAGGGGCTGAAGCTTTCTTT. Together with reference TRBV5-1 and TRBJ1-1, the CDR3 gives the full variable domain: KAGVTQTPRYLIKTRGQQVTLSCSPISGHRSVSWYQQTPGQGLQFLFEYFSETQRNKGNFPGRFSGRQFSNSRSEMNVSTLELGDSALYLCASSSQGGPGAEAFFGQGTRLTVV.

This clone was found a few times. The V call is TRBV18, the J call TRBJ1-1; D remains unclear. V gave up 4 bases and J gave up 6 bases, with 9 bases separating them. This CDR3 is built from 12 residues. Germline V gives CDR1 KGHSH, CDR2 LQKENI. CDR3 region: CASSRAGSEAFF. As DNA, the CDR3 is TGTGCCAGCTCACGAGCGGGCTCTGAAGCTTTCTTT.

CDR3 loop: CASSYSILASGDTQYF. CDR3 nucleotide sequence: TGTGCCAGCAGTTACTCTATCCTAGCGAGCGGTGATACGCAGTATTTT. The V gene is TRBV6-5, the J gene TRBJ2-3, with D perhaps TRBD2 (6 bases). V lost 0 bases to trimming and J lost 6 bases, with 16 bases between them. Germline assignment: CDR1 MNHEY and CDR2 SVGAGI. The length of the CDR3 is 16 residues.

This chain joins TRBV19 and TRBJ1-5; unclear D gene. With 2 bases removed from V and 1 base from J, the gap between germline ends came to 3 bases. Germline values: CDR1 LNHDA, CDR2 SQIVND (reference sequence). The CDR3 is made up of 13 amino acids. The CDR3 DNA is TGTGCCAGTAGTATACAGAGCAATCAGCCCCAGCATTTT. This encodes CASSIQSNQPQHF.

This chain links TRBV9 with TRBJ2-3, with TRBD1 matching over 7 bases. This CDR3 comprises 15 residues. After removal of 0 bases from V and 3 bases from J, the junction contained 4 bases not matched to a gene. CDR1 is SGDLS and CDR2 is YYNGEE in the germline V gene. CDR3 sequence (DNA): TGTGCCAGCAGCGTAGAGGGGGCAGGGACAGATACGCAGTATTTT. Encoded protein: CASSVEGAGTDTQYF. The full variable domain, its missing parts supplied by reference TRBV9 and TRBJ2-3, is DSGVTQTPKHLITATGQRVTLRCSPRSGDLSVYWYQQSLDQGLQFLIQYYNGEERAKGNILERFSAQQFPDLHSELNLSSLELGDSALYFCASSVEGAGTDTQYFGPGTRLTVL.

On this clone: A far larger clone differs by one base, so this is likely a read error. The rearrangement links TRBV7-9 to TRBJ2-7, with TRBD2 identical over 7 bases. CDR1 and CDR2 from the germline V gene are SEHNR and FQNEAQ (reference sequence). CDR3 size: 14 residues. In DNA form, the CDR3 reads TGTGTCAGCACCGGAGGTGGGAGGGTCTACGAGCAGTACTTC. Protein: CVSTGGGRVYEQYF.

This clone was picked up one time. The rearrangement links TRBV7-9 to TRBJ1-1, with 7 bases matching TRBD1. CDR1 and CDR2 (germline): SEHNR, FQNEAQ (reference sequence). This CDR3 is built from 15 residues. The J segment lost 0 bases and the V segment lost 4 bases, leaving 5 bases of the junction unmatched. The DNA for the CDR3 is TGTGCCAGCAGCTCCACGGACAGGTTGAACACTGAAGCTTTCTTT. It encodes CASSSTDRLNTEAFF.

In regard to this clone: Other DNA sequences in the same sample also yield this CDR3. The gene calls are TRBV9 and TRBJ2-1; no clear D gene. This CDR3 has 13 amino acids. V gave up 0 bases and J gave up 7 bases, with 8 bases separating them. Germline V gene sequence: CDR1 SGDLS, CDR2 YYNGEE. CDR3 nucleotide sequence: TGTGCCAGCAGCGTAGGAACGAGTAATGAGCAGTTCTTC. Translation gives CASSVGTSNEQFF.

This chain connects TRBV7-9 to TRBJ1-2, with TRBD1 identical over 7 bases. V dropped 5 bases and J dropped 7; count of bases not matched to a gene: 10. This CDR3 has 14 amino acids. Looked up from germline, CDR1 is SEHNR and CDR2 is FQNEAQ (reference sequence). CDR3 region: CASSPTTGAFGYTF. CDR3 nucleotide sequence: TGTGCCAGCAGCCCGACTACAGGGGCCTTTGGCTACACCTTC.

The chain joins TRBV21-1 to TRBJ1-4. TRBV21-1 is deemed a pseudogene. There are 17 residues in the CDR3. The CDR3 protein is CASSKGADLRANEKLFF. The CDR3 DNA sequence: TGTGCCAGCAGCAAAGGGGCGGACCTCCGGGCTAATGAAAAACTGTTTTTT.